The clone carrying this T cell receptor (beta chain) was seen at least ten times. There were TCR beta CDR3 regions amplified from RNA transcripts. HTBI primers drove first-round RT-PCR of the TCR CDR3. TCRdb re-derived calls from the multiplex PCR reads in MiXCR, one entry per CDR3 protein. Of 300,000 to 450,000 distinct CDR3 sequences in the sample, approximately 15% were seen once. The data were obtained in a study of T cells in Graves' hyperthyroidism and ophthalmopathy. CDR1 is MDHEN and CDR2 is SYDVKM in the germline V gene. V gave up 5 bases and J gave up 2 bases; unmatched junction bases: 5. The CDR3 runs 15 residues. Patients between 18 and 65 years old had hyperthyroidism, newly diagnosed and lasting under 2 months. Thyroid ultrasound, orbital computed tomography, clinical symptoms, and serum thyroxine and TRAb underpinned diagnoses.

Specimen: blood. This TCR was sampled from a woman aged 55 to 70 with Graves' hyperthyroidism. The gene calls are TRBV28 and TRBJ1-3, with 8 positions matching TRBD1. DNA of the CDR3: TGTGCCAGCAGTACAGGACAGGGCACTGGAAACACCATATATTTT. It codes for CASSTGQGTGNTIYF.